Below are 16 T cell receptor beta chains sequenced from a single sample in a study of Graves' ophthalmopathy and Graves' hyperthyroidism. RNA transcripts were the source from which TCR beta CDR3 regions were amplified. HTBI-primed first-round RT-PCR preceded second-round multiplex PCR. Via MiXCR, TCRdb re-called the multiplex PCR reads, giving one row per CDR3 protein. This sample has about 210,000 distinct CDR3 sequences, with about 32% found just once. The sample taken for sequencing was peripheral blood. All receptors derive from a man aged 50-59 years with Graves' ophthalmopathy.

There are many counts of this clonotype. The chain carries TRBV12-3 or TRBV12-4 and TRBJ2-3; TRBD2 matches at 9 bases. J lost 4 bases, V lost 5 bases, and 10 bases had no gene match. The CDR3 has 16 residues. CDR3 in amino acids: CASSPAGGTRADTQYF. The CDR3 DNA reads TGTGCCAGCAGTCCAGCGGGAGGTACCCGGGCAGATACGCAGTATTTT.

The chain uses TRBV6-1 and TRBJ2-2; no clear D. The length of the CDR3 is 14 residues. From germline, CDR1 is MNHNS and CDR2 SASEGT. Trimming left V 0 bases short and J 9 bases short, with 11 bases between. The CDR3 sequence is CASSEARLLRELFF. CDR3 DNA sequence: TGTGCCAGCAGTGAAGCGCGGCTACTCAGGGAGCTGTTTTTT.

There are many counts of this clonotype. This sequence joins TRBV19 and TRBJ1-2; tentatively, D is TRBD1 (5 bases). The germline gives CDR1 LNHDA, CDR2 SQIVND (reference sequence). V dropped 5 bases and J dropped 3 bases, with 10 bases sitting between them. The CDR3 runs 13 residues. CDR3: CASSWGRYYGYTF. The CDR3, as DNA: TGTGCCAGTAGTTGGGGACGGTACTATGGCTACACCTTC.

In its sample, this clonotype was seen many times. V gene TRBV20-1 combines with J gene TRBJ1-6; possibly TRBD1 for D (5 bases). V was pared by 3 bases and J by 8 bases, with 11 bases between. Germline CDR1 and CDR2: DFQATT and SNEGSKA (reference sequence). CDR3 length equals 13 residues. The CDR3 DNA follows: TGCAGTGCTAGTGGGACGGCGGATTCACCCCTCCACTTT. Amino acids: CSASGTADSPLHF.

This clonotype was seen ten or more times. This chain uses TRBV7-2 with TRBJ1-2, with D tentatively TRBD1 (6 bases). CDR3 size: 13 residues. Trimming pared 5 bases from V and 6 bases from J, leaving 13 bases between. CDR1 and CDR2 from the germline V gene are SGHTA and FQGNSA. In nucleotides, the CDR3 is TGTGCCAGCAGCCCGTCTCCAGGGGATGGCTACACCTTC. Protein product: CASSPSPGDGYTF.

This clonotype appeared many times. The chain has TRBV11-3 and TRBJ2-5, with 10 bases aligning to TRBD2. The J segment lost 5 bases and the V segment lost 5 bases, leaving 8 bases of the junction unmatched. The CDR3 is made up of 15 amino acids. Germline V gene lookup returns CDR1 SGHNT and CDR2 YENEEA. CDR3 sequence: CASSQSSGSGETQYF. CDR3 DNA sequence: TGTGCCAGCAGCCAGTCTAGCGGGAGCGGGGAGACCCAGTACTTC.

This clonotype was seen at least ten times. The chain carries TRBV27 and TRBJ1-5; TRBD1 matches 7 bases. J gave up 7 bases and V 5 bases, and 20 bases lay outside the gene matches. The germline gives CDR1 MNHEY, CDR2 SMNVEV (reference sequence). The length of the CDR3 is 18 residues. The CDR3 sequence: CASSPTHSTGARGQPQHF. Here the CDR3 DNA reads TGTGCCAGCAGTCCTACGCATAGTACAGGGGCCCGGGGACAGCCCCAGCATTTT.

The chain combines TRBV11-2 with TRBJ1-3; 8 positions match TRBD1. Germline CDR1 SGHAT, CDR2 FQNNGV. The CDR3 is 16 amino acids. The junction had 6 bases not matched to a gene; V was cut back by 5 bases and J by 0 bases. Written as DNA, the CDR3 is TGTGCCAGCAGCCGGGGGACAGGCGACTCTGGAAACACCATATATTTT. This gives the protein CASSRGTGDSGNTIYF.

This clonotype was seen many times. The chain carries TRBV29-1 and TRBJ2-7, with TRBD1 identical over 8 bases. Per the germline V gene, CDR1 is SQVTM and CDR2 is ANQGSEA. This CDR3 is 11 amino acids long. V trimming: 4 bases; J trimming: 7 bases; junction bases outside the gene matches: 3. The CDR3: CSVADRGEQYF. The CDR3 DNA reads TGCAGCGTTGCCGACAGGGGAGAGCAGTACTTC.

Ten or more counts support this clonotype. This chain joins TRBV19 and TRBJ2-7; a weak D match, TRBD2 (5 bases). Trimming stripped 2 bases from V and 4 bases from J, with 12 bases between. CDR3 length equals 14 residues. Germline CDR1 reads LNHDA; CDR2 reads SQIVND (reference sequence). CDR3 nucleotides: TGTGCCAGTAGTATAAACAGCGGCCCGTACGAGCAGTACTTC. It specifies CASSINSGPYEQYF.

This sequence joins TRBV7-8 and TRBJ2-5; D is unclear. Germline CDR1 is SGHVS and CDR2 is FQNEAQ. CDR3 length: 13 residues. V shed 1 base and J shed 2 bases, with 5 bases lying between them. CDR3: CASSLVLQETQYF. The CDR3 DNA reads as TGTGCCAGCAGCTTAGTACTACAAGAGACCCAGTACTTC.

This clonotype appeared many times. V is TRBV6-1 and J is TRBJ1-2, with D uncertain. Trimming took off 10 bases at V and 6 bases at J, with 21 bases between the two ends. Germline V gene lookup returns CDR1 MNHNS and CDR2 SASEGT. This CDR3 comprises 14 residues. Here the CDR3 reads CAIGVGREGHGYTF. CDR3 nucleotide sequence: TGTGCCATCGGAGTGGGTAGGGAGGGCCATGGCTACACCTTC.

Ten or more counts support this clonotype. This chain uses TRBV6-1 with TRBJ2-7; D may be TRBD1 or TRBD2 (5 bases each). The CDR3 sequence is 14 residues long. The V end lost 5 bases, the J end lost 3 bases, and 14 bases lay between the germline ends. Germline V gene data show CDR1 as MNHNS and CDR2 as SASEGT. This CDR3 is CASSTLGPFYEQYF. The CDR3 DNA reads TGTGCCAGCAGTACCTTGGGACCGTTCTACGAGCAGTACTTC.

In its sample, this clonotype was seen many times. This sequence joins TRBV12-3 or TRBV12-4 and TRBJ2-2, with D maybe TRBD1 (5 bases). Trimming took 7 bases from V and 5 from J, leaving 14 bases between them. The CDR3 runs to 14 residues. CDR3 region: CASTSWGQTGELFF. CDR3 sequence (DNA): TGTGCCAGCACCTCATGGGGCCAGACCGGGGAGCTGTTTTTT.

The chain couples TRBV6-2 or TRBV6-3 to TRBJ1-6; D is uncertain. V gave up 8 bases and J gave up 5 bases, with 16 bases separating them. This CDR3 comprises 15 residues. Per germline, CDR1 MNHEY and CDR2 SVGEGT. CDR3 sequence reads: CASVGQSGNNSPLHF. The CDR3 DNA sequence: TGTGCCAGCGTTGGGCAAAGCGGCAATAATTCACCCCTCCACTTT.

The V and J genes are TRBV19 and TRBJ1-1; D not resolved. V was shortened by 3 bases and J by 2 bases, with 10 bases between the two germline ends. This CDR3 comprises 14 residues. The germline V gene has CDR1 LNHDA and CDR2 SQIVND (reference sequence). CDR3: CASSIMGSNTEAFF. The DNA of the CDR3 is TGTGCCAGTAGTATTATGGGAAGCAACACTGAAGCTTTCTTT.